The 15 T cell receptor beta chains reported below all come from one sample, sequenced in a study of CD8 T cells in ankylosing spondylitis. Study-level results: The study identified a TCR beta motif of roughly eight highly homologous variants that appeared characteristic of ankylosing spondylitis blood.

Their cognate antigens are unknown. In TCRdb, the 5' RACE reads were re-called with MiXCR into one record per CDR3 protein. The sample contains a few hundred thousand distinct CDR3 sequences, about 22% of which appear only once. Sequenced sample: blood, either unsorted or a sorted T cell fraction (not recorded which). The origin of the receptors is a male donor with ankylosing spondylitis.

This clonotype was counted only a few times. This sequence joins TRBV7-9 and TRBJ2-1; D is uncertain. V dropped 5 bases and J dropped 9 bases, with 11 bases sitting between them. The germline CDR1 and CDR2 sequences are SEHNR and FQNEAQ (reference sequence). The CDR3 covers 12 residues. CDR3 DNA sequence: TGTGCCAGCAGCGAGGTCGTCAGTGAGCAGTTCTTC. This codes for CASSEVVSEQFF.

The chain links TRBV20-1 to TRBJ2-7; 10 nucleotides match TRBD2. CDR3 length: 16 residues. CDR1 and CDR2 (germline): DFQATT, SNEGSKA (reference sequence). V shed 0 bases, J shed 4 bases, and the junction held 9 bases outside the gene matches. The CDR3: CSARDLVSGRLYEQYF. The CDR3, as DNA: TGCAGTGCTAGAGATCTTGTTAGCGGGAGGCTGTACGAGCAGTACTTC.

The chain has TRBV5-6 and TRBJ2-7, with a possible D match to TRBD2 (6 bases). V was pared by 1 base and J by 6 bases, with 11 bases between. The CDR3 length is 13 residues. The germline V gene has CDR1 SGHDT and CDR2 YYEEEE. The CDR3 DNA reads as TGTGCCAGCAGCTTGAACCGGGGGAGCGAGCAGTACTTC. Encoded protein: CASSLNRGSEQYF.

The V gene is TRBV20-1, the J gene TRBJ1-1; D gene ambiguous. Looked up from germline, CDR1 is DFQATT and CDR2 is SNEGSKA (reference sequence). V was cut by 1 base and J by 3 bases, with 12 bases left in between. This CDR3 contains 14 residues. CDR3 sequence (DNA): TGCAGTGCTAGAGGGAATCAAGGGTACACTGAAGCTTTCTTT. Translated: CSARGNQGYTEAFF.

The table lists this clonotype with a few counts. The rearrangement uses TRBV20-1 and TRBJ2-2, with TRBD2 matching 15 bases. The germline CDR1 and CDR2 sequences are DFQATT and SNEGSKA (reference sequence). Trimming took 6 bases from V and 7 from J; bases not matched to a gene: 9. The CDR3 loop spans 16 amino acids. The CDR3 sequence is CSAVRRTSGRVGELFF. The CDR3 DNA is TGCAGTGCGGTCCGACGGACTAGCGGGAGGGTCGGGGAGCTGTTTTTT.

V is TRBV20-1 and J is TRBJ2-7; 14 bases are a match to TRBD2. V trimming: 0 bases; J trimming: 2 bases; junction bases outside the gene matches: 3. This CDR3 has 16 amino acids. Germline lookup yields CDR1 DFQATT and CDR2 SNEGSKA (reference sequence). Here the CDR3 reads CSARDWGLAGAYEQYF. For the CDR3, the DNA is TGCAGTGCTAGAGATTGGGGACTAGCGGGAGCCTACGAGCAGTACTTC.

V and J are TRBV20-1 and TRBJ2-3; a weak D match, TRBD2 (7 bases). Germline-derived CDR1 and CDR2 are DFQATT and SNEGSKA (reference sequence). Between the trimmed V and J ends, which lost 3 bases and 0 bases, there was a span of 16 bases. The CDR3 loop spans 16 amino acids. The CDR3 DNA sequence: TGCAGTGCTAGCCCCGGGGGGACACCTAGCACAGATACGCAGTATTTT. This translates into CSASPGGTPSTDTQYF.

The chain couples TRBV6-2 or TRBV6-3 to TRBJ2-2; D is unclear. Trimming left V 6 bases short and J 6 bases short, with 5 bases between. This CDR3 is 11 amino acids long. Germline CDR1 MNHEY, CDR2 SVGEGT. The CDR3 DNA follows: TGTGCCAGCAGCCCCCCCGGGGAGCTGTTTTTT. It is translated as CASSPPGELFF.

This sequence joins TRBV7-8 and TRBJ2-4, with D unresolved. The CDR3 contains 14 residues. The V end was cut by 5 bases, the J end by 0 bases, with 8 bases between. Per germline, CDR1 SGHVS and CDR2 FQNEAQ. The CDR3 reads CASSNNLAKNIQYF. The CDR3 DNA follows: TGTGCCAGCAGCAACAACCTAGCCAAAAACATTCAGTACTTC.

In this sample, this clonotype turned up a few times. V is TRBV2 and J is TRBJ2-3; 8 nucleotides match TRBD1. The CDR3 length is 16 residues. CDR1 SNHLY and CDR2 FYNNEI come from the germline V gene. Unmatched junction bases numbered 11, after V lost 8 bases and J lost 1 base. In DNA, the CDR3 is TGTGCCAGCCGGACAGGGAGATCTATTCGCACAGATACGCAGTATTTT. Amino acids: CASRTGRSIRTDTQYF.

This clonotype was counted only a few times. The V gene is TRBV29-1, the J gene TRBJ2-1; 9 nucleotides line up with TRBD1. The CDR3 is 11 amino acids. After removal of 7 bases from V and 7 bases from J, the junction contained 2 bases not matched to a gene. Germline V gene lookup returns CDR1 SQVTM and CDR2 ANQGSEA. For the CDR3, the DNA is TGCAGCGCGGACAGGGGAAATGAGCAGTTCTTC. Amino acids: CSADRGNEQFF.

There are a few counts of this clonotype. The genes are TRBV3-1 and TRBJ2-4; no clear D. The germline V gene encodes CDR1 LGHDT and CDR2 YNNKEL (reference sequence). Trimming took 0 bases from V and 7 from J, leaving 13 bases between them. This CDR3 region has 15 residues. The CDR3 nucleotides are TGTGCCAGCAGCCAAGATATAACTCCCGGGAACATTCAGTACTTC. Its protein is CASSQDITPGNIQYF. Variable domain in full (rest from reference TRBV3-1 and TRBJ2-4): DTAVSQTPKYLVTQMGNDKSIKCEQNLGHDTMYWYKQDSKKFLKIMFSYNNKELIINETVPNRFSPKSPDKAHLNLHINSLELGDSAVYFCASSQDITPGNIQYFGAGTRLSVL.

This clonotype was seen a few times. V gene TRBV7-9 combines with J gene TRBJ1-2; D not resolved. V lost 7 bases to trimming and J lost 2 bases, with 14 bases between them. The CDR3 has 14 amino acids. Germline-derived CDR1 and CDR2 are SEHNR and FQNEAQ (reference sequence). CDR3 protein: CASTLSAVNYGYTF. The CDR3 DNA reads TGTGCCAGCACCCTTAGCGCAGTCAACTATGGCTACACCTTC.

This clonotype was seen more than once but under ten times. This sequence joins TRBV19 and TRBJ2-2; TRBD2 matches at 12 bases. V was clipped by 5 bases and J by 4 bases; unmatched bases: 8. The CDR3 totals 17 residues. From germline, CDR1 is LNHDA and CDR2 SQIVND (reference sequence). The CDR3 reads CASSSRLAGVATGELFF. In DNA form, the CDR3 reads TGTGCCAGTAGTTCTCGACTAGCGGGAGTGGCCACCGGGGAGCTGTTTTTT.

The rearrangement links TRBV12-3 or TRBV12-4 to TRBJ1-1, with a possible D match to TRBD1 (6 bases). The CDR3 is 15 residues long. Deletions cut 6 bases from V and 1 base from J, with 15 bases between. CDR3 in amino acids: CASSSTGHRNTEAFF. Here the CDR3 DNA reads TGTGCCAGCAGCTCAACGGGACACAGGAACACTGAAGCTTTCTTT.